Below are 18 T cell receptor beta chains sequenced from a single sample in a study of cytomegalovirus exposure and HLA in healthy donors. The PCR ran on 60 Vbeta and 13 Jbeta primers. TCRdb's table, derived via immunoSEQ multiplex PCR, lists solely in-frame clones and lacks some. The data show some 90,000 clones, approximately 80% seen once. The sample was PBMCs. The receptors here all came from a woman aged 50 to 60 in good health and CMV-seropositive.

The chain combines TRBV6-6 with TRBJ1-2; a weak D match, TRBD1 (5 bases). The CDR3 runs 13 residues. V was trimmed by 7 bases and J by 8 bases, leaving 17 bases between them. CDR1 MNHNY and CDR2 SVGAGI come from the germline V gene (reference sequence). CDR3: CASTKALGEGYTF. Written as DNA, the CDR3 is TGTGCCAGCACCAAAGCCCTAGGGGAAGGCTACACCTTC.

The chain employs TRBV6-1 and TRBJ2-7, with 7 positions matching TRBD2. The ends lost 8 bases at V and 7 bases at J; junction bases unmatched: 8. The CDR3 has 12 residues. Germline CDR1 and CDR2: MNHNS and SASEGT. Written as DNA, the CDR3 is TGTGCCAGCGCCAAGGAGGGAGGGGAGCAGTACGTC. Protein product: CASAKEGGEQYV.

The chain joins TRBV10-1 to TRBJ1-1; 7 bases map to TRBD1. The CDR3 length is 17 residues. Germline CDR1 reads WNHNN; CDR2 reads SYGVQD (reference sequence). Trimming took 0 bases from V and 4 from J; bases not matched to a gene: 11. This chain's CDR3 is CASSESPLRQGSTEAFF. Written as DNA, the CDR3 is TGCGCCAGCAGTGAGTCCCCTCTACGACAGGGATCCACTGAAGCTTTCTTT.

The rearrangement uses TRBV7-9 and TRBJ1-6; D is unresolved. Trimming shortened V by 1 base and J by 15 bases, and 7 bases separated the two germline ends. Germline values: CDR1 SEHNR, CDR2 FQNEAQ (reference sequence). The CDR3 is 11 amino acids. CDR3 amino acids: CASSLGRDLHF. The CDR3 DNA reads TGTGCCAGCAGCTTAGGTAGAGACCTCCACTTT.

The genes are TRBV7-6 and TRBJ1-1; 9 bases are a match to TRBD1. CDR3 length: 15 residues. V shed 7 bases and J 3 bases; nucleotides not matched to a gene: 9. Germline-derived CDR1 and CDR2 are SGHVS and FNYEAQ. CDR3 region: CASTSNRGRDTEAFF. CDR3 in DNA: TGTGCCAGCACCTCAAACAGGGGGCGGGACACTGAAGCTTTCTTT.

The chain carries TRBV5-1 and TRBJ2-3; 13 nucleotides agree with TRBD2. Germline assignment: CDR1 SGHRS and CDR2 YFSETQ. The CDR3 length is 17 residues. V lost 4 bases to trimming and J lost 2 bases; unmatched junction nucleotides: 7. CDR3 in amino acids: CASSRTSGGVDTDTQYF. The CDR3, as DNA: TGCGCCAGCAGCCGGACTAGCGGGGGAGTAGACACAGATACGCAGTATTTT.

The chain has TRBV7-2 and TRBJ2-5, with 7 positions matching TRBD1. Losses at the gene ends were 5 bases for V and 5 bases for J; bases not matched to a gene: 11. Per the germline V gene, CDR1 is SGHTA and CDR2 is FQGNSA. This CDR3 has 15 amino acids. The CDR3 region is CASSDRSGQSETQYF. The CDR3 DNA follows: TGTGCCAGCAGCGATCGCTCGGGACAGAGCGAGACCCAGTACTTC.

CDR3 amino acids: CASSPGLADWETQYF. In nucleotides, the CDR3 is TGCGCCAGCAGCCCTGGACTAGCGGATTGGGAGACCCAGTACTTC. The chain couples TRBV5-1 to TRBJ2-5; 10 bases are a match to TRBD2. In germline, CDR1 is SGHRS, CDR2 YFSETQ. Trimming at V came to 4 bases and at J to 5 bases, leaving 8 bases not matched to a gene. The CDR3 has 15 residues.

V is TRBV2 and J is TRBJ2-2; 7 nucleotides agree with TRBD1. V was pared by 7 bases and J by 5 bases, with 10 bases of the junction left unmatched. Germline CDR1 SNHLY, CDR2 FYNNEI. The CDR3 extends over 15 amino acids. Here the CDR3 DNA reads TGTGCCAGCATGGGGTTGACAGGGACGACCGGGGAGCTGTTTTTT. This translates into CASMGLTGTTGELFF.

This clone was recorded a few times. The CDR3, as DNA: TGCGCCAGCAGCCAAACCCCCCCTCAAGCGGGGGGGGCGACGCAGTATTTT. Its translation is CASSQTPPQAGGATQYF. The V gene is TRBV4-1, the J gene TRBJ2-3; TRBD2 matches 10 bases. CDR1 and CDR2 (germline): MGHRA, YSYEKL. This CDR3 has 17 residues. The V gene end was trimmed by 2 bases and the J gene end by 9 bases; junction bases not matched to a gene: 14.

The chain joins TRBV6-5 to TRBJ1-5; weak D call: TRBD1 (5 bases). This CDR3 contains 13 residues. Trimming took off 6 bases at V and 6 bases at J, with 12 bases between the two ends. In germline, CDR1 is MNHEY, CDR2 SVGAGI. CDR3 sequence (DNA): TGTGCCAGCAGCCCCAGGGTTTTTCAGCCCCAGCATTTT. Its protein is CASSPRVFQPQHF.

V is TRBV11-1 and J is TRBJ1-1; no clear D. Trimming shortened V by 5 bases and J by 10 bases, and 11 bases separated the two germline ends. The CDR3 runs 11 residues. The germline CDR1 and CDR2 sequences are SGHAT and FQDESV (reference sequence). DNA of the CDR3: TGTGCCAGCAGCGGAGGGTCGAGAGCTTTCTTT. The encoded protein is CASSGGSRAFF.

Turning to this clone: Distinct nucleotide sequences in the sample also encode this CDR3. The chain recombines TRBV29-1 with TRBJ1-2, with unresolved D. The germline V and J ends were trimmed by 6 bases and 6 bases, with 17 bases remaining between them. Germline CDR1 and CDR2: SQVTM and ANQGSEA. The CDR3 has 13 amino acids. The CDR3 coding sequence is TGCAGCGTCCCCCTCCCATTTCTAAATGGCTACACCTTC. Translating gives CSVPLPFLNGYTF. The variable domain in full, completed from reference TRBV29-1 and TRBJ1-2, reads SAVISQKPSRDICQRGTSLTIQCQVDSQVTMMFWYRQQPGQSLTLIATANQGSEATYESGFVIDKFPISRPNLTFSTLTVSNMSPEDSSIYLCSVPLPFLNGYTFGSGTRLTVV.

The chain carries TRBV6-1 and TRBJ2-2, with no clear D. Germline V gene sequence: CDR1 MNHNS, CDR2 SASEGT. The CDR3 totals 12 residues. V dropped 7 bases and J dropped 8 bases, with 11 bases sitting between them. The CDR3 reads CASTRLPGELFF. The DNA for the CDR3 is TGTGCCAGCACGAGGTTGCCGGGGGAGCTGTTTTTT.

The chain has TRBV6-1 and TRBJ1-5, with 9 bases aligning to TRBD1. Per the germline V gene, CDR1 is MNHNS and CDR2 is SASEGT. CDR3 size: 15 residues. The V and J ends lost 5 bases and 2 bases, in that order; junction bases with no gene match: 4. The CDR3 nucleotides read TGTGCCAGCAGTCGTAGACAGGGGGGCAATCAGCCCCAGCATTTT. Translating gives CASSRRQGGNQPQHF.

This rearrangement joins TRBV27 to TRBJ2-5; the D gene is possibly TRBD1 (6 bases). V lost 1 base and J lost 2, with 14 bases in between. Per the germline V gene, CDR1 is MNHEY and CDR2 is SMNVEV (reference sequence). This CDR3 is built from 16 residues. CDR3 sequence reads: CASSLFGGAEQETQYF. CDR3 bases: TGTGCCAGCAGTTTATTTGGGGGCGCGGAGCAAGAGACCCAGTACTTC.

This clone was recorded once. The chain recombines TRBV6-5 with TRBJ1-4; 10 bases are shared with TRBD1. The CDR3 contains 14 residues. Germline trimming cut 6 bases from V and 6 bases from J; bases unmatched to any gene: 4. Germline values: CDR1 MNHEY, CDR2 SVGAGI. The CDR3 DNA reads as TGTGCCAGCAGCTCCGGGACAGGGGATGAAAAACTGTTTTTT. This encodes CASSSGTGDEKLFF.

The chain recombines TRBV11-1 with TRBJ1-2; 7 bases map to TRBD1. The germline gives CDR1 SGHAT, CDR2 FQDESV (reference sequence). The J segment lost 2 bases and the V segment lost 4 bases, leaving 7 bases of the junction unmatched. CDR3 length equals 15 residues. CDR3 coding DNA: TGTGCCAGCAGCTCGACGACAGGGATCAACTATGGCTACACCTTC. Its protein product is CASSSTTGINYGYTF.